This entry describes one T cell receptor beta chain. In the study's own analysis: Nucleated cell number was recorded as an estimate derived from reference gene primer amplification. The repertoire was sequenced with immunoSEQ multiplex PCR; TCRdb's copy has only in-frame clones and lacks some. D and trimming come from the DNA, and the V and J calls and clone size come from that table. The sample records almost 200,000 clones, 85% being singletons. Germline V lookup: CDR1 SQVTM, CDR2 ANQGSEA. Unmatched junction bases numbered 8, after V lost 6 bases and J lost 4 bases. The CDR3 spans 14 residues. In Seattle, patients joined the study during active infection and were tracked longitudinally. The sample comes from a study of blood T cell repertoires in COVID-19. Looking at the study overall: Some COVID-19 samples were acute and others convalescent; all came from the United States, Italy and Spain.

The sequenced sample was peripheral blood. This sequence was found in a man in his fifties or sixties with COVID-19, enrolled during active disease. The genes are TRBV29-1 and TRBJ2-7, with 11 positions matching TRBD2. The CDR3 nucleotides read TGCAGCGTCCTACTAGCGGGAGCTAGGTACGAGCAGTACTTC. It is translated as CSVLLAGARYEQYF.